Following are 14 T cell receptor beta chains from one sample sequenced in a study of CD8+CD57+ T cells in acquired aplastic anemia (dated by TCRdb to the late 2010s). The patients picked for sequencing were ones in whom flow cytometry had shown an expansion of CD8+CD57+ cells. Sequencing was carried out with an Illumina HiSeq 2000. Profiling of TCR beta VDJ combinations and CDR3 sequences used genomic DNA as the template. The public reads were reprocessed in TCRdb via fastp at Q25 and MiXCR, keeping in-frame beta chains. Here each entry gathers all rows of one CDR3 protein and keeps the most common genes and DNA. The sample table holds hundreds of thousands of distinct CDR3 sequences, of which roughly a third were seen once. The ten most abundant clones make up 0.7% to 1% of the sample. What was sequenced was sorted CD4+, CD8+, or CD8+CD57+ T cells (not recorded which) from PBMCs. These TCRs come from a human donor with aplastic anemia.

This clonotype was observed a handful of times. A much larger clone sits a single nucleotide away, making a read error possible. The chain is built from TRBV7-9 and TRBJ2-5; D gene unclear. V lost 5 bases and J lost 5, with 12 bases in between. CDR1 is SEHNR, CDR2 FQNEAQ, per germline (reference sequence). This CDR3 region has 13 residues. This CDR3 is CASSRASGETQYF. As DNA, the CDR3 is TGTGCCAGCAGCCGCGCCTCGGGTGAGACCCAGTACTTC.

J is TRBJ1-5 and V is TRBV30, with unresolved D. Per the germline V gene, CDR1 is GTSNPN and CDR2 is SVGIG (reference sequence). The CDR3 has 14 residues. V shed 3 bases and J shed 0 bases, with 9 bases lying between them. This CDR3 reads CAWSWPGSNQPQHF. The CDR3 DNA reads as TGTGCCTGGAGCTGGCCGGGTAGCAATCAGCCCCAGCATTTT.

The chain has TRBV5-6 and TRBJ2-7; 9 bases map to TRBD2. Germline-derived CDR1 and CDR2 are SGHDT and YYEEEE. The CDR3 runs 15 residues. Germline trimming cut 4 bases from V and 6 bases from J; bases unmatched to any gene: 11. The CDR3 protein is CASSPLSGLAGEQYF. The CDR3 DNA reads as TGTGCCAGCAGCCCACTATCGGGACTAGCTGGCGAGCAGTACTTC.

There are many counts of this clonotype. The chain carries TRBV2 and TRBJ2-7; the match to TRBD1 covers 7 bases. V shed 6 bases and J 3 bases; nucleotides not matched to a gene: 2. The CDR3 runs to 12 residues. Germline CDR1 SNHLY, CDR2 FYNNEI. The chain's CDR3 is CASRDRLYEQYF. Here the CDR3 DNA reads TGTGCCAGCAGGGACAGGCTCTACGAGCAGTACTTC.

The chain uses TRBV6-1 and TRBJ2-7, with 9 bases matching TRBD2. J lost 4 bases, V lost 8 bases, and 6 bases had no gene match. The CDR3 totals 13 residues. Germline CDR1 and CDR2: MNHNS and SASEGT. CDR3 nucleotide sequence: TGTGCCAGCGTAGCGGGAGCTGGGTACGAGCAGTACTTC. Translating gives CASVAGAGYEQYF.

A single count supports this clonotype. The V call is TRBV2, the J call TRBJ1-1; TRBD1 aligns across 7 bases. The CDR3 has 16 amino acids. Looked up from germline, CDR1 is SNHLY and CDR2 is FYNNEI. J gave up 11 bases and V 5 bases, and 20 bases lay outside the gene matches. The chain's CDR3 is CASSSPPGRDRGPAFF. DNA of the CDR3: TGTGCCAGCAGTTCCCCCCCCGGGAGGGACAGAGGGCCTGCTTTCTTT.

Remarks on this clonotype: This may stem from a read error, because a much larger clone lies one nucleotide away. The chain has TRBV20-1 and TRBJ2-3; D remains ambiguous. The germline V gene encodes CDR1 DFQATT and CDR2 SNEGSKA (reference sequence). Between the trimmed V and J ends, which lost 5 bases and 6 bases, there was a span of 15 bases. There are 13 residues in the CDR3. CDR3 residues: CSASEGFGDTQYF. CDR3 in DNA: TGCAGTGCTTCGGAAGGGTTTGGGGATACGCAGTATTTT.

This clonotype was counted many times. The chain carries TRBV2 and TRBJ1-3; D is unclear. The ends were cut back, 0 bases at V and 9 bases at J, with 9 bases in the middle. The CDR3 has 13 amino acids. Per germline, CDR1 SNHLY and CDR2 FYNNEI. The CDR3 spells CASSEAPPGTIYF. The CDR3 nucleotides are TGTGCCAGCAGTGAAGCGCCGCCGGGCACCATATATTTT.

A few counts support this clonotype. The V call is TRBV5-1, the J call TRBJ2-5, with D possibly being TRBD2 (5 bases). The CDR3 is made up of 14 amino acids. V was pared by 3 bases and J by 4 bases, with 13 bases between. Germline CDR1 reads SGHRS; CDR2 reads YFSETQ. In DNA form, the CDR3 reads TGCGCCAGCAGCTCGACCGCGGGTGTAGAGACCCAGTACTTC. The encoded protein is CASSSTAGVETQYF.

V usage is TRBV10-2 and J usage is TRBJ2-5; 7 bases are a match to TRBD2. V lost 0 bases to trimming and J lost 5 bases; unmatched junction nucleotides: 3. Germline V lookup: CDR1 WSHSY, CDR2 SAAADI. The CDR3 extends over 14 amino acids. The CDR3 protein is CASSESGGDETQYF. The CDR3 nucleotides are TGCGCCAGCAGTGAGTCGGGGGGGGATGAGACCCAGTACTTC.

In this sample, this clonotype turned up many times. The chain joins TRBV2 to TRBJ2-7; D is unresolved. V lost 7 bases and J lost 3, with 10 bases in between. Germline V gene data show CDR1 as SNHLY and CDR2 as FYNNEI. CDR3 size: 12 residues. DNA of the CDR3: TGTGCCAGCATCGGCCTATTCTACGAGCAGTACTTC. Its protein is CASIGLFYEQYF. The entire variable domain, with the rest obtained from reference TRBV2 and TRBJ2-7, is as follows: EPEVTQTPSHQVTQMGQEVILRCVPISNHLYFYWYRQILGQKVEFLVSFYNNEISEKSEIFDDQFSVERPDGSNFTLKIRSTKLEDSAMYFCASIGLFYEQYFGPGTRLTVT.

This clonotype appeared many times. The J gene is TRBJ1-6, the V gene TRBV7-9; 9 bases are shared with TRBD1. V gave up 4 bases and J gave up 8 bases; unmatched junction bases: 6. In germline, CDR1 is SEHNR, CDR2 FQNEAQ (reference sequence). This CDR3 is built from 15 residues. The CDR3 spells CASSWRGQGYSPLHF. Written as DNA, the CDR3 is TGTGCCAGCAGCTGGCGGGGACAGGGATATTCACCCCTCCACTTT.

The chain has TRBV20-1 and TRBJ1-1; D not certain. CDR3 size: 12 residues. Germline V gives CDR1 DFQATT, CDR2 SNEGSKA (reference sequence). Trimming stripped 5 bases from V and 0 bases from J, with 7 bases between. CDR3 nucleotide sequence: TGCAGTGCTTTAGCGGTGAACACTGAAGCTTTCTTT. This translates into CSALAVNTEAFF.

Of note for this clonotype: A much more abundant neighbour one base away suggests this may be a read error. The chain links TRBV19 to TRBJ2-5; 7 bases map to TRBD1. V trimming: 4 bases; J trimming: 9 bases; junction bases outside the gene matches: 11. The germline gives CDR1 LNHDA, CDR2 SQIVND (reference sequence). This CDR3 comprises 14 residues. CDR3 nucleotide sequence: TGTGCCAGTAGTACCATAGGACAGGCCCCGGCCCAGTACTTC. Its translation: CASSTIGQAPAQYF.